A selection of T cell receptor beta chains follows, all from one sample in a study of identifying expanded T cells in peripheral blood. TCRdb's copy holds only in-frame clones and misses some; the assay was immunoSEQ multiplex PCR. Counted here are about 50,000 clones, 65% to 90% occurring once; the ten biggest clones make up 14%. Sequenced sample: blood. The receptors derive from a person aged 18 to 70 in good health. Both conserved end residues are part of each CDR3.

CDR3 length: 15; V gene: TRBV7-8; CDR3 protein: CASMVRAGVSDTQYF
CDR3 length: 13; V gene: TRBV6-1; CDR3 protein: CASSVPRENEQYF
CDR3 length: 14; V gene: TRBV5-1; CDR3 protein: CASSRSGRSYEQYF
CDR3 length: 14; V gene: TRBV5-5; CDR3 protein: CASWEGFSYNEQFF
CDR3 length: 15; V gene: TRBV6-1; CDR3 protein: CASSEALRATYGYTF
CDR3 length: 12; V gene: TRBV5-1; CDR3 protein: CASSPDVREQFF
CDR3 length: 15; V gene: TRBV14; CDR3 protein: CASSPGTSGIDEQFF
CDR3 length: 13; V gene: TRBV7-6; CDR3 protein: CASSPGRGAEAFF
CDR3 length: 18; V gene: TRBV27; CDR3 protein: CASSPGQGFSPSNQPQHF
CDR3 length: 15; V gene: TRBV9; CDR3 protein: CASSVDGRPYNEQFF
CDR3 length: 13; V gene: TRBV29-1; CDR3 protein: CSVRPGQSYEQYF
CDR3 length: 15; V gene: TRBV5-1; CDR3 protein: CASSLAGGPRNEQYF
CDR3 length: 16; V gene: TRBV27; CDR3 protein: CASSPSGGSSYNEQFF
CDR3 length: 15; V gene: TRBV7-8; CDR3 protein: CASSLLFGGLETQYF
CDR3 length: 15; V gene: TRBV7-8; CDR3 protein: CASSTTGVSNQPQHF
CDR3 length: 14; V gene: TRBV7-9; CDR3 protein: CASSPPDRVPEAFF
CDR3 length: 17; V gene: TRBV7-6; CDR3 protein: CASSPLGLAGGSYYQYF
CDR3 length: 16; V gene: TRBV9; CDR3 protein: CASTSGPINGANVLTF
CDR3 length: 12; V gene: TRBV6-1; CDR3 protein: CASSELGGTQYF
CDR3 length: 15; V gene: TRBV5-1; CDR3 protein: CASSLTFGSQETQYF
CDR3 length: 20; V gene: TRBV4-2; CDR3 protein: CASSQEALGQGRITQSELFF
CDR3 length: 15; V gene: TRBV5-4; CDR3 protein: CASRLASQDYNEQFF
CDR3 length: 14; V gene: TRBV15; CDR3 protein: CASEDRFSGNTIYF
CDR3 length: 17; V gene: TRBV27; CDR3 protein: CASSLLGLEQDGNEQFF
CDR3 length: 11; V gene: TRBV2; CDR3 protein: CASGPGTEAFF
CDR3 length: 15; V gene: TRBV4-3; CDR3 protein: CASSQVKAFGDTQYF
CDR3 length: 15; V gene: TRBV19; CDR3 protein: CASSIVGDRYTEAFF
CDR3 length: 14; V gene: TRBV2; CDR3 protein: CASSEGFLNSPLHF
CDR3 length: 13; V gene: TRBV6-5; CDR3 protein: CASSRTLYNEQFF
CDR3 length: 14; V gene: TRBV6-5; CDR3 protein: CASKRGGTADTQYF
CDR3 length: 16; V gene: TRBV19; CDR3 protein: CASSIKGIGQTYGYTF
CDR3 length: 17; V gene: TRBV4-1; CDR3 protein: CASSQEEETGGEETQYF
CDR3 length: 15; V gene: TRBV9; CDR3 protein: CASSARGTGGNEQFF
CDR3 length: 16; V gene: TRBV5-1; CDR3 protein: CASSLIPGAMNTEAFF
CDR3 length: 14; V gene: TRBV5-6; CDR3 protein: CASSLVSSDYGYTF
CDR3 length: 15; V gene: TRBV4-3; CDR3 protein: CASSQVQGSGNTIYF
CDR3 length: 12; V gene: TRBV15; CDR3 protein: CATSIGGGEQFF
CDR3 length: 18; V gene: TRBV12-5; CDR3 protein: CASGLVRMGVDKRHGYTF
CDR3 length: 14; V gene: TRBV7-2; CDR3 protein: CASSFRQPGEVPYF
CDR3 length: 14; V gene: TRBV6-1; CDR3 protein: CASVERGAHEKLFF
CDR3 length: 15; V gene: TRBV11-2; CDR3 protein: CASSLTRGSTDTQYF
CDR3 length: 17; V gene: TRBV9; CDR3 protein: CASSVASGSPGGETQYF
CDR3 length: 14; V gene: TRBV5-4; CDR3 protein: CASTIAGGAYEQYF
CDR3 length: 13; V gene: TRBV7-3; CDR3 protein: CASSLTGHNEQFF
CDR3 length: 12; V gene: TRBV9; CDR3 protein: CASSVGGETQYF
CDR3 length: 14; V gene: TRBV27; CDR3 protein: CASSSTGSLGTQYF
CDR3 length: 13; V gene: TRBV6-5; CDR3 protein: CASSQRLADTQYF
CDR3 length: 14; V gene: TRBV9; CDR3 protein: CASSLEGGRNTIYF
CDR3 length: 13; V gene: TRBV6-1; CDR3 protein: CASSLVWSYEQYF
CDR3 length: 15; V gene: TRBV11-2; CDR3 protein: CASSLGQGGYQPQHF
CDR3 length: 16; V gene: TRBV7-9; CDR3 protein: CASSPGVQGAGTEAFF
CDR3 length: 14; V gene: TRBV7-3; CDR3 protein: CASSLTRSTDTQYF
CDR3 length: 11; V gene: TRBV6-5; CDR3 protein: CASRGVHEQFF